This TCR beta chain came from a study of cytomegalovirus exposure and HLA in healthy donors. Findings of the study overall: Excluded: some indistinguishable V segments such as TRBV6-2 and TRBV6-3. In a later analysis, HLA-associated beta chains showed higher expansion and lower generation probabilities than comparable chains.

In regard to this clone: Its antigen is not identified.

There are 14 residues in the CDR3. Germline-derived CDR1 and CDR2 are SGDLS and YYNGEE. 13 Jbeta primers and 60 Vbeta primers were used for the PCR. Libraries were prepared by immunoSEQ multiplex PCR; TCRdb keeps only in-frame clonotypes and omits some of them. This sample yields some 200,000 clones, of which 60% to 85% are seen a single time; around 15% belongs to the top ten. Sample: PBMCs. The chain carries TRBV9 and TRBJ2-3, with D perhaps matching TRBD2 (5 bases). The TCR originated in a man aged 35-49 years in good health and CMV-seronegative. The CDR3 spells CPLGVASSTDTQYF. The DNA for the CDR3 is TGTCCCCTCGGGGTGGCTAGTTCCACAGATACGCAGTATTTT.